The 13 T cell receptor beta chains listed next were all sequenced from one sample in a study of Ad26.COV2.S vaccination and SARS-CoV-2 variants. Treatment described: approximately 18 received Ad26.COV2.S at low or high dose, single or two shots; a few received placebo; per-sample allocation not given. The study sampled participants on day 63 after the first vaccine or placebo injection. Assay: immunoSEQ multiplex PCR; the TCRdb copy retains only in-frame clones and omits some. Found here are roughly 250,000 clones, roughly nine tenths of them singletons; the top ten hold about 2.8%. This sample comprised peripheral blood, obtained in a trial of Ad26.COV2.S vaccine versus placebo. The receptors come from a person aged 18 to 59 who received the Ad26.COV2.S COVID-19 vaccine or a placebo.

The CDR3 loop reads CASSDREGRYNEQFF. In DNA, the CDR3 is TGTGCCAGCAGTGATCGGGAGGGCCGCTACAATGAGCAGTTCTTC. The chain has TRBV25-1 and TRBJ2-1, with TRBD2 matching over 8 bases. The J segment lost 3 bases and the V segment lost 3 bases, leaving 4 bases of the junction unmatched. Germline CDR1 MGHDK, CDR2 SYGVNS. There are 15 residues in the CDR3.

The chain couples TRBV10-1 to TRBJ2-5; D is perhaps TRBD1 (6 bases). From germline, CDR1 is WNHNN and CDR2 SYGVQD (reference sequence). Trimming removed 7 bases at V and 5 bases at J, with 14 bases between. This CDR3 is built from 13 residues. Here the CDR3 reads CASKSGADETQYF. CDR3 bases: TGCGCCAGCAAATCAGGGGCTGATGAGACCCAGTACTTC.

The chain is built from TRBV6-5 and TRBJ2-7; no definite D call. This CDR3 has 14 amino acids. The ends were cut back, 1 base at V and 0 bases at J, with 7 bases in the middle. In germline, CDR1 is MNHEY, CDR2 SVGAGI. The CDR3 is CASSYYDSSYEQYV. The CDR3 coding sequence is TGTGCCAGCAGTTACTATGACTCCTCCTACGAGCAGTACGTC.

J is TRBJ2-1 and V is TRBV25-1; perhaps TRBD2 as D (5 bases). CDR1 and CDR2 (germline): MGHDK, SYGVNS. V gave up 5 bases and J gave up 4 bases, with 18 bases separating them. There are 16 residues in the CDR3. The CDR3 sequence: CASSSTRDLDYNEQFF. CDR3 nucleotides: TGTGCCAGCAGTTCAACCCGGGATTTGGATTACAATGAGCAGTTCTTC.

The chain has TRBV19 and TRBJ1-1; D not certain. Germline values: CDR1 LNHDA, CDR2 SQIVND (reference sequence). The V end was cut by 6 bases, the J end by 4 bases, with 15 bases between. The CDR3 loop spans 14 amino acids. The CDR3: CASSPINSFTEAFF. As DNA, the CDR3 is TGTGCCAGTAGCCCCATCAATTCGTTCACTGAAGCTTTCTTT. Complete variable domain (other parts from reference TRBV19 and TRBJ1-1): DGGITQSPKYLFRKEGQNVTLSCEQNLNHDAMYWYRQDPGQGLRLIYYSQIVNDFQKGDIAEGYSVSREKKESFPLTVTSAQKNPTAFYLCASSPINSFTEAFFGQGTRLTVV.

V and J are TRBV7-3 and TRBJ2-1; 7 bases are a match to TRBD1. This CDR3 is 12 amino acids long. The V gene end was trimmed by 3 bases and the J gene end by 9 bases; junction bases not matched to a gene: 2. Germline loops: CDR1 SGHTA, CDR2 FQGTGA. CDR3 sequence reads: CASSFTGVEQFF. CDR3 bases: TGTGCCAGCAGCTTCACAGGGGTTGAGCAGTTCTTC.

Here the CDR3 DNA reads TGTGCCTCTAAGCAGGGGGAAGGAGTTCGGACTGAAGCTTTCTTT. Encoded protein: CASKQGEGVRTEAFF. This chain links TRBV19 with TRBJ1-1; 7 bases match TRBD1. The trim removed 11 bases at V and 5 bases at J, leaving 17 bases unmatched. The CDR3 consists of 15 residues. Looked up from germline, CDR1 is LNHDA and CDR2 is SQIVND (reference sequence).

This sequence joins TRBV4-3 and TRBJ1-6; a weak D match, TRBD1 (5 bases). CDR3 length equals 16 residues. The V gene's germline CDR1 is LGHNA and CDR2 YSLEER. Trimming pared 2 bases from V and 4 bases from J, leaving 12 bases between. The CDR3, as DNA: TGCGCCAGCAGCCAATCCCGGGGCCCTTATAATTCACCCCTCCACTTT. It encodes CASSQSRGPYNSPLHF.

The chain employs TRBV4-1 and TRBJ2-5, with 10 nucleotides matching TRBD1. The germline V gene has CDR1 MGHRA and CDR2 YSYEKL. This CDR3 comprises 16 residues. V gave up 4 bases and J gave up 5 bases; unmatched junction bases: 10. This CDR3 is CASSLYSGQGTETQYF. In nucleotides, the CDR3 is TGCGCCAGCAGCCTATATTCGGGACAGGGGACGGAGACCCAGTACTTC.

The CDR3 protein is CASSLTSGSITGELFF. CDR3 sequence (DNA): TGTGCCAGCAGCTTGACTAGCGGGAGTATCACCGGGGAGCTGTTTTTT. The chain joins TRBV7-3 to TRBJ2-2; 12 bases align to TRBD2. This CDR3 has 16 residues. Trimming at V came to 3 bases and at J to 4 bases, leaving 3 bases not matched to a gene. The germline V gene has CDR1 SGHTA and CDR2 FQGTGA.

This chain links TRBV10-3 with TRBJ2-1, with TRBD2 identical over 7 bases. V lost 8 bases to trimming and J lost 2 bases; unmatched junction nucleotides: 12. This CDR3 contains 16 residues. Germline-derived CDR1 and CDR2 are ENHRY and SYGVKD. CDR3 DNA: TGTGCCATCGGGGTCCCAGCGGGGCAACCCTACAATGAGCAGTTCTTC. Translating it yields CAIGVPAGQPYNEQFF.

This rearrangement joins TRBV30 to TRBJ2-7; D gene ambiguous. CDR1 GTSNPN and CDR2 SVGIG come from the germline V gene (reference sequence). This CDR3 has 15 residues. Between the trimmed V and J ends, which lost 0 bases and 4 bases, there was a span of 16 bases. The CDR3 region has the DNA TGTGCCTGGAGTGTAGGTCCCGTTGCCATTTACGAGCAGTACTTC. It translates to CAWSVGPVAIYEQYF.

The gene calls are TRBV12-5 and TRBJ2-7; tentatively, D is TRBD2 (6 bases). V lost 3 bases to trimming and J lost 1 base, with 7 bases between them. CDR3 length: 13 amino acids. Germline assignment: CDR1 LGHNT and CDR2 FRNRAP. CDR3 in DNA: TGTGCTAGTGGTTTAGGGAGGTCCTACGAGCAGTACTTC. This sequence encodes CASGLGRSYEQYF. Full variable domain (outside the CDR3, taken from reference TRBV12-5 and TRBJ2-7): DARVTQTPRHKVTEMGQEVTMRCQPILGHNTVFWYRQTMMQGLELLAYFRNRAPLDDSGMPKDRFSAEMPDATLATLKIQPSEPRDSAVYFCASGLGRSYEQYFGPGTRLTVT.